The 30 T cell receptor beta chains given below trace back to one sample, sequenced in a study of CD8 T cells in Susac syndrome. After extraction with the RNeasy kit, about 0.5 to 1 ug of the RNA was reverse transcribed using random hexamers. A single record per CDR3 protein comes from TCRdb applying MiXCR to the immunoSEQ multiplex PCR reads. This table has tens of thousands of distinct CDR3 sequences, approximately 95% appearing once. The sample comprised CD8+ T cells from PBMCs. The receptors were sampled from a human donor with Susac syndrome.

This chain uses TRBV29-1 with TRBJ2-1; D is possibly TRBD2 (5 bases). This CDR3 is 13 amino acids long. V shed 4 bases and J shed 2 bases, with 9 bases lying between them. Per the germline V gene, CDR1 is SQVTM and CDR2 is ANQGSEA. The CDR3 DNA follows: TGCAGCGTTGTCCCGGAGGCCTACAATGAGCAGTTCTTC. This translates into CSVVPEAYNEQFF.

The chain carries TRBV30 and TRBJ2-5; 8 nucleotides align to TRBD2. This CDR3 has 16 residues. CDR1 is GTSNPN, CDR2 SVGIG, per germline (reference sequence). V shed 2 bases and J 4 bases; nucleotides not matched to a gene: 12. CDR3 coding DNA: TGTGCCTGGAGTATCTCGGGAGGGAGGAGCGGAGAGACCCAGTACTTC. Amino acids: CAWSISGGRSGETQYF.

The chain is built from TRBV6-5 and TRBJ1-5; no clear D. Germline loops: CDR1 MNHEY, CDR2 SVGAGI. V lost 6 bases to trimming and J lost 1 base, with 7 bases between them. The CDR3 sequence is 13 residues long. The CDR3 bases are TGTGCCAGCAGCCGCGCCAGCAATCAGCCCCAGCATTTT. This encodes CASSRASNQPQHF.

The CDR3 DNA sequence: TGTGCCAGTCCTTCACAGGAGACCCAGTACTTC. Translation gives CASPSQETQYF. This chain uses TRBV28 with TRBJ2-5; no definite D call. There are 11 residues in the CDR3. V lost 9 bases and J 5 bases, leaving 10 bases between the germline ends. The V gene's germline CDR1 is MDHEN and CDR2 SYDVKM. Using reference TRBV28 and TRBJ2-5 for the parts outside the CDR3, the full variable domain is DVKVTQSSRYLVKRTGEKVFLECVQDMDHENMFWYRQDPGLGLRLIYFSYDVKMKEKGDIPEGYSVSREKKERFSLILESASTNQTSMYLCASPSQETQYFGPGTRLLVL.

The chain links TRBV19 to TRBJ2-7; 7 bases map to TRBD1. Trimming took 3 bases from V and 2 from J; bases not matched to a gene: 7. The CDR3 covers 15 residues. Germline CDR1 and CDR2: LNHDA and SQIVND (reference sequence). The CDR3 DNA is TGTGCCAGTAGTATGGCGGACAGGCCAACCTACGAGCAGTACTTC. It encodes CASSMADRPTYEQYF.

This clonotype appeared a single time. The chain joins TRBV6-5 to TRBJ2-1; TRBD2 aligns across 9 bases. Germline V lookup: CDR1 MNHEY, CDR2 SVGAGI. CDR3 length: 14 residues. After removal of 6 bases from V and 7 bases from J, the junction contained 7 bases not matched to a gene. The CDR3 coding sequence is TGTGCCAGCAGGCTTAGCGGGAGCTGGAATGAGCAGTTCTTC. Protein product: CASRLSGSWNEQFF.

The CDR3 spells CASSFPAAYEQYF. The CDR3 DNA sequence: TGTGCCAGCAGCTTCCCGGCCGCCTACGAGCAGTACTTC. The rearrangement joins TRBV7-9 to TRBJ2-7; D not resolved. V lost 3 bases, J lost 2 bases, and 8 bases lay in between. The CDR3 is made up of 13 amino acids. Germline V gene data show CDR1 as SEHNR and CDR2 as FQNEAQ (reference sequence).

This clonotype was recorded only once. The chain couples TRBV29-1 to TRBJ2-5; 14 bases line up with TRBD2. The CDR3 has 14 amino acids. The V gene's germline CDR1 is SQVTM and CDR2 ANQGSEA. Unmatched junction bases numbered 5, after V lost 6 bases and J lost 5 bases. CDR3 sequence reads: CSVAGLAGVETQYF. In DNA form, the CDR3 reads TGCAGCGTGGCGGGACTAGCGGGAGTTGAGACCCAGTACTTC. Complete variable domain (other parts from reference TRBV29-1 and TRBJ2-5): SAVISQKPSRDICQRGTSLTIQCQVDSQVTMMFWYRQQPGQSLTLIATANQGSEATYESGFVIDKFPISRPNLTFSTLTVSNMSPEDSSIYLCSVAGLAGVETQYFGPGTRLLVL.

This sequence joins TRBV6-2 or TRBV6-3 and TRBJ2-7; maybe TRBD1 (6 bases). Deletions cut 0 bases from V and 1 base from J, with 10 bases between. The CDR3 has 15 residues. The germline gives CDR1 MNHEY, CDR2 SVGEGT. CDR3 amino acids: CASSYSAGASYEQYF. For the CDR3, the DNA is TGTGCCAGCAGTTACTCAGCAGGGGCTTCCTACGAGCAGTACTTC.

V usage is TRBV4-1 and J usage is TRBJ2-7; D remains unclear. The CDR3 runs to 14 residues. Germline V gives CDR1 MGHRA, CDR2 YSYEKL. The V gene lost 4 bases and the J gene lost 0 bases, with 10 bases spanning the gap. The CDR3 protein is CASSPGSFSYEQYF. CDR3 nucleotide sequence: TGCGCCAGCAGCCCTGGATCCTTCTCCTACGAGCAGTACTTC.

This rearrangement joins TRBV9 to TRBJ1-2, with D hard to call. The germline gives CDR1 SGDLS, CDR2 YYNGEE. The V and J ends lost 3 bases and 5 bases respectively, with 11 bases between them. The length of the CDR3 is 13 residues. CDR3 sequence (DNA): TGTGCCAGCAGCGGGGGATATGAATATGGCTACACCTTC. Translation: CASSGGYEYGYTF.

The CDR3 region is CASSDPGNTEAFF. The CDR3 region has the DNA TGTGCCAGCAGTGACCCGGGGAACACTGAAGCTTTCTTT. The gene calls are TRBV2 and TRBJ1-1; the D is unclear. Germline V CDR1 and CDR2: SNHLY, FYNNEI. The CDR3 contains 13 residues. Trimming left V 3 bases short and J 1 base short, with 6 bases between.

The chain carries TRBV30 and TRBJ1-2, with 9 nucleotides matching TRBD1. The CDR3 is made up of 15 amino acids. The germline V gene encodes CDR1 GTSNPN and CDR2 SVGIG (reference sequence). Germline trimming cut 0 bases from V and 4 bases from J; bases unmatched to any gene: 6. CDR3 nucleotide sequence: TGTGCCTGGAGTGTACAGGGGGCGCCGAGCTATGGCTACACCTTC. Translation: CAWSVQGAPSYGYTF.

The chain employs TRBV5-4 and TRBJ1-1; TRBD1 is a possible D gene (6 bases). V was cut by 0 bases and J by 5 bases, with 11 bases left in between. Germline CDR1 SGHNT, CDR2 YYREEE (reference sequence). The CDR3 totals 14 residues. The CDR3 here is CASSLGTTGTEAFF. The DNA for the CDR3 is TGTGCCAGCAGCTTGGGGACAACAGGGACTGAAGCTTTCTTT.

CDR3 sequence reads: CASSFVIAGSTDTQYF. The CDR3 nucleotides read TGTGCCAGCAGCTTCGTGATAGCGGGAAGTACAGATACGCAGTATTTT. The chain recombines TRBV11-2 with TRBJ2-3, with 8 bases lining up with TRBD2. The J segment lost 3 bases and the V segment lost 3 bases, leaving 8 bases of the junction unmatched. The germline V gene encodes CDR1 SGHAT and CDR2 FQNNGV. This CDR3 has 16 residues.

The chain recombines TRBV12-3 or TRBV12-4 with TRBJ1-1; TRBD1 agrees at 9 bases. CDR3 length: 16 amino acids. The junction had 11 bases not matched to a gene; V was cut back by 5 bases and J by 4 bases. The CDR3 spells CASSPSTGGRTTEAFF. CDR3 DNA: TGTGCCAGCAGTCCTTCGACAGGGGGGAGGACCACTGAAGCTTTCTTT.

The chain combines TRBV18 with TRBJ2-1; 7 positions agree with TRBD2. V trimming: 3 bases; J trimming: 4 bases; junction bases outside the gene matches: 9. From germline, CDR1 is KGHSH and CDR2 LQKENI. This CDR3 has 16 residues. The CDR3 protein is CASSPSGGEGYNEQFF. CDR3 sequence (DNA): TGTGCCAGCTCACCTTCGGGGGGAGAAGGGTACAATGAGCAGTTCTTC. The entire variable domain, with the rest obtained from reference TRBV18 and TRBJ2-1, is as follows: NAGVMQNPRHLVRRRGQEARLRCSPMKGHSHVYWYRQLPEEGLKFMVYLQKENIIDESGMPKERFSAEFPKEGPSILRIQQVVRGDSAAYFCASSPSGGEGYNEQFFGPGTRLTVL.

J is TRBJ1-5 and V is TRBV24-1; no definite D call. The V end lost 1 base, the J end lost 7 bases, and 10 bases lay between the germline ends. Germline lookup yields CDR1 KGHDR and CDR2 SFDVKD. The CDR3 has 14 amino acids. The CDR3 protein is CATSDFRSGQPQHF. DNA of the CDR3: TGTGCCACCAGTGATTTCAGGTCTGGGCAGCCCCAGCATTTT.

This clonotype was picked up one time. This chain joins TRBV12-3 or TRBV12-4 and TRBJ2-1, with 7 bases matching TRBD2. This CDR3 spans 18 amino acids. J was trimmed by 0 bases and V by 6 bases; bases with no gene match: 14. In DNA form, the CDR3 reads TGTGCCAGCAGATCGGGAGGCCTAGTCAAAAGCTCCTACAATGAGCAGTTCTTC. Protein sequence: CASRSGGLVKSSYNEQFF.

This chain joins TRBV29-1 and TRBJ2-5; D gene ambiguous. The germline V gene encodes CDR1 SQVTM and CDR2 ANQGSEA. The CDR3 contains 14 residues. V lost 1 base, J lost 1 base, and 10 bases lay in between. CDR3 loop: CSVEGLSGQETQYF. As DNA, the CDR3 is TGCAGCGTTGAAGGCCTCAGTGGCCAAGAGACCCAGTACTTC.

V gene TRBV3-1 combines with J gene TRBJ2-1; TRBD2 is a possible D gene (6 bases). The CDR3 has 15 residues. Germline CDR1 LGHDT, CDR2 YNNKEL (reference sequence). Trimming removed 4 bases from V and 4 bases from J, with 14 bases in between. CDR3 nucleotides: TGTGCCAGCAGCCCCCCTAGCGACCCTTACAATGAGCAGTTCTTC. Translating it yields CASSPPSDPYNEQFF.

The chain employs TRBV3-1 and TRBJ2-2; D call uncertain. The CDR3 runs to 12 residues. The ends were cut back, 3 bases at V and 6 bases at J, with 5 bases in the middle. Germline V gives CDR1 LGHDT, CDR2 YNNKEL (reference sequence). CDR3 nucleotides: TGTGCCAGCAGCCACATCCCCGGGGAGCTGTTTTTT. Its translation is CASSHIPGELFF. Full variable domain (rest looked up from reference TRBV3-1 and TRBJ2-2): DTAVSQTPKYLVTQMGNDKSIKCEQNLGHDTMYWYKQDSKKFLKIMFSYNNKELIINETVPNRFSPKSPDKAHLNLHINSLELGDSAVYFCASSHIPGELFFGEGSRLTVL.

This clonotype has just a few counts. The gene calls are TRBV18 and TRBJ2-5; TRBD2 is a possible D gene (6 bases). V was pared by 3 bases and J by 3 bases, with 8 bases between. Germline V CDR1 and CDR2: KGHSH, LQKENI. CDR3 length equals 13 residues. The CDR3 is CASSPPGEETQYF. In DNA form, the CDR3 reads TGTGCCAGCTCACCCCCGGGGGAAGAGACCCAGTACTTC.

V usage is TRBV27 and J usage is TRBJ2-5, with TRBD2 identical over 7 bases. This CDR3 is built from 13 residues. V shed 6 bases, J shed 5 bases, and the junction held 6 bases outside the gene matches. Per the germline V gene, CDR1 is MNHEY and CDR2 is SMNVEV (reference sequence). The CDR3 nucleotides read TGTGCCAGCAGCGGCGCGGGAGTGGAGACCCAGTACTTC. Encoded protein: CASSGAGVETQYF.

The genes are TRBV4-2 and TRBJ2-5; no firm D call. Trimming shortened V by 1 base and J by 5 bases, and 20 bases separated the two germline ends. The CDR3 covers 17 residues. Germline V gene sequence: CDR1 LGHNA, CDR2 YNFKEQ. Written as DNA, the CDR3 is TGTGCCAGCAGCCAAGCCCCCCGGGTAGAGACCTGGGAGACCCAGTACTTC. This encodes CASSQAPRVETWETQYF.

This clonotype was recorded once. The genes are TRBV2 and TRBJ1-3; D perhaps matches TRBD1 (5 bases). Germline CDR1 is SNHLY and CDR2 is FYNNEI. This CDR3 has 13 residues. With 8 bases removed from V and 2 bases from J, the gap between germline ends came to 10 bases. Here the CDR3 reads CASQDTTGNTIYF. Here the CDR3 DNA reads TGTGCCAGCCAGGACACCACTGGAAACACCATATATTTT.

The chain couples TRBV6-1 to TRBJ1-5; D is undetermined. The V gene's germline CDR1 is MNHNS and CDR2 SASEGT. Trimming removed 0 bases from V and 2 bases from J, with 14 bases in between. The CDR3 sequence is 17 residues long. CDR3: CASSEALLRAGNQPQHF. The CDR3 nucleotides read TGTGCCAGCAGTGAAGCGCTCCTGCGGGCGGGCAATCAGCCCCAGCATTTT.

The genes are TRBV29-1 and TRBJ1-5, with D uncertain. Trimming shortened V by 1 base and J by 3 bases, and 7 bases separated the two germline ends. The CDR3 contains 13 residues. Germline CDR1 and CDR2: SQVTM and ANQGSEA. CDR3 protein: CSVEGGDNQPQHF. As DNA, the CDR3 is TGCAGCGTTGAAGGCGGGGACAATCAGCCCCAGCATTTT.

This clonotype appeared a single time. V gene TRBV20-1 combines with J gene TRBJ2-7, with a weak D call TRBD2 (6 bases). V was cut by 4 bases and J by 3 bases, with 19 bases left in between. Germline values: CDR1 DFQATT, CDR2 SNEGSKA (reference sequence). The CDR3 runs 15 residues. CDR3 bases: TGCAGTGCTAACCTACTAGCCCCCGGGGGCTACGAGCAGTACTTC. The encoded protein is CSANLLAPGGYEQYF.

This sequence joins TRBV4-1 and TRBJ2-7, with D perhaps given as TRBD1 or TRBD2 (5 bases each). CDR3 length equals 14 residues. Looked up from germline, CDR1 is MGHRA and CDR2 is YSYEKL. V lost 0 bases and J lost 3, with 9 bases in between. CDR3 coding DNA: TGCGCCAGCAGCCAAGAAGCAGGGAGCTACGAGCAGTACTTC. This gives the protein CASSQEAGSYEQYF.